This T cell receptor (beta chain) was retrieved from a study of T cells in Graves' hyperthyroidism and ophthalmopathy. Study details: Before any treatment, at initial diagnosis, peripheral blood was collected.

Trimming removed 3 bases from V and 5 bases from J, with 13 bases in between. Germline V gives CDR1 SQVTM, CDR2 ANQGSEA. CDR3 length: 13 residues. RNA transcripts gave rise to amplified TCR beta CDR3 regions. Researchers ran a first-round RT-PCR on the TCR CDR3 using the HTBI primer set. TCRdb reprocessed the multiplex PCR reads with MiXCR, giving one entry per CDR3 protein. Among hundreds of thousands of distinct CDR3 sequences listed, 38% were seen once. At least ten counts were recorded for this clonotype. This chain uses TRBV29-1 with TRBJ2-5, with unresolved D. The material sequenced was blood. This clonotype was sampled from a man younger than 30 with Graves' hyperthyroidism. The CDR3 bases are TGCAGCGTTGACGCGAACACAGACGAGACCCAGTACTTC. This translates into CSVDANTDETQYF.